These 28 T cell receptor beta chains were all obtained from the same sample, sequenced in a study of vaccination effects on CD4 cells after COVID-19. Sequencing in the ViraFEST assay came after antigen-specific CD4+ T cells had been expanded with viral peptide pools, which were used to stimulate PBMC. Culture proceeded for roughly ten days, and CD4+ T cells were then isolated. Between March and December 2020, the person had a SARS-CoV-2 infection that PCR confirmed. Each participant received a vaccine that was either BNT162b2 or mRNA-1273, given as two doses. No cognate antigen is known for these TCRs. The assay was immunoSEQ multiplex PCR, and TCRdb's table has in-frame clones only and misses some. The sample contains about 14,000 clones, around three quarters of which appear only once. Sequencing used CD4+ T cells from PBMCs cultured with SARS-CoV-2 spike peptides, obtained after COVID-19 vaccination. The receptors come from a human donor who had a prior SARS-CoV-2 infection.

V usage is TRBV12-3 or TRBV12-4 and J usage is TRBJ2-7, with a possible D match to TRBD1 (6 bases). The CDR3 has 13 residues. Trimming pared 3 bases from V and 0 bases from J, leaving 6 bases between. The CDR3 coding sequence is TGTGCCAGCAGTTTCAGGGGCTCCTACGAGCAGTACTTC. Its protein product is CASSFRGSYEQYF.

The chain employs TRBV3-1 (or the pseudogene TRBV3-2) and TRBJ2-5, with 7 bases that match TRBD2. The germline gives CDR1 LGHDT, CDR2 YNNKEL (reference sequence). V lost 4 bases to trimming and J lost 7 bases; unmatched junction nucleotides: 12. This CDR3 is built from 15 residues. CDR3 protein: CASSPLWEGLGTQYF. CDR3 in DNA: TGTGCCAGCAGCCCCCTTTGGGAGGGTTTAGGGACCCAGTACTTC.

The chain uses TRBV29-1 and TRBJ2-1, with a possible D match to TRBD1 (6 bases). The germline V gene has CDR1 SQVTM and CDR2 ANQGSEA. Trimming cost V 4 bases and J 7 bases, with 14 bases left between them. This CDR3 is 13 amino acids long. The CDR3 nucleotides read TGCAGCGTTGGACCGCGAAGGGGGAATGAGCAGTTCTTC. Translated: CSVGPRRGNEQFF.

This clone was found once. The chain couples TRBV11-3 to TRBJ2-7, with 9 bases matching TRBD1. The CDR3 loop spans 17 amino acids. Germline CDR1 SGHNT, CDR2 YENEEA. Trimming at V came to 5 bases and at J to 4 bases, leaving 15 bases not matched to a gene. The CDR3 sequence: CASSQRGPGQGRYEQYF. The CDR3 DNA follows: TGTGCCAGCAGCCAAAGGGGGCCGGGACAGGGTAGGTACGAGCAGTACTTC.

V usage is TRBV5-4 and J usage is TRBJ2-3, with TRBD2 matching over 10 bases. J gave up 2 bases and V 0 bases, and 6 bases lay outside the gene matches. The CDR3 totals 17 residues. Looked up from germline, CDR1 is SGHNT and CDR2 is YYREEE (reference sequence). CDR3 DNA sequence: TGTGCCAGCAGCTTGGCAGTAGCGGGAGGCACCACAGATACGCAGTATTTT. This translates into CASSLAVAGGTTDTQYF.

This clone was seen just once. V usage is TRBV19 and J usage is TRBJ2-1; TRBD2 matches 9 bases. CDR1 LNHDA and CDR2 SQIVND come from the germline V gene (reference sequence). There are 16 residues in the CDR3. V gave up 3 bases and J gave up 5 bases; unmatched junction bases: 8. The CDR3 bases are TGTGCCAGTAGTATGGGGAGCGGGAGGTTCCACAATGAGCAGTTCTTC. Translating gives CASSMGSGRFHNEQFF.

Only one count was recorded for this clone. This chain joins TRBV29-1 and TRBJ2-3; the D is unclear. Per the germline V gene, CDR1 is SQVTM and CDR2 is ANQGSEA. V gave up 3 bases and J gave up 6 bases, with 4 bases separating them. The CDR3 totals 10 residues. In DNA form, the CDR3 reads TGCAGCGTTGACACCGATACGCAGTATTTT. Translation gives CSVDTDTQYF.

This clone was observed a single time. One junction end disagrees with the germline gene, perhaps due to a read error. The DNA of the CDR3 is TGTGCCACCAGCGAGGCGGGAGGAACAGATACGCAGTATTTT. Its protein product is CATSEAGGTDTQYF. This chain uses TRBV5-6 with TRBJ2-3; 8 nucleotides line up with TRBD2. The CDR3 sequence is 14 residues long. Germline V gives CDR1 SGHDT, CDR2 YYEEEE.

The chain employs TRBV5-1 and TRBJ1-1, with 8 bases matching TRBD1. CDR1 is SGHRS and CDR2 is YFSETQ in the germline V gene. Germline trimming cut 4 bases from V and 3 bases from J; bases unmatched to any gene: 2. The CDR3 runs 13 residues. CDR3 sequence: CASSGQGYTEAFF. Here the CDR3 DNA reads TGCGCCAGCAGCGGACAGGGTTACACTGAAGCTTTCTTT.

In its sample, this clone is medium-sized. The chain links TRBV20-1 to TRBJ1-1; perhaps TRBD1 as D (5 bases). This CDR3 contains 11 residues. Trimming took 7 bases from V and 8 from J, leaving 14 bases between them. Germline values: CDR1 DFQATT, CDR2 SNEGSKA (reference sequence). The CDR3 spells CSVGSTEEAFF. The CDR3 DNA follows: TGCAGTGTCGGGTCGACAGAAGAAGCTTTCTTT.

The chain employs TRBV2 and TRBJ2-3, with D unresolved. Germline V gives CDR1 SNHLY, CDR2 FYNNEI. CDR3 length: 15 amino acids. Trimming removed 4 bases at V and 1 base at J, with 12 bases between. CDR3 loop: CASSGPITRTDTQYF. As DNA, the CDR3 is TGTGCCAGCAGTGGACCCATAACCCGCACAGATACGCAGTATTTT.

This clone was recorded a few times. This rearrangement joins TRBV7-3 to TRBJ1-6; tentative D call: TRBD1 (6 bases). V was shortened by 4 bases and J by 7 bases, with 8 bases between the two germline ends. This CDR3 has 13 residues. Germline V gene lookup returns CDR1 SGHTA and CDR2 FQGTGA. CDR3 nucleotide sequence: TGTGCCAGCAGCTCCGACAGGAATTCACCCCTCCACTTT. This encodes CASSSDRNSPLHF. Full variable domain (missing parts from reference TRBV7-3 and TRBJ1-6): GAGVSQTPSNKVTEKGKYVELRCDPISGHTALYWYRQSLGQGPEFLIYFQGTGAADDSGLPNDRFFAVRPEGSVSTLKIQRTERGDSAVYLCASSSDRNSPLHFGNGTRLTVT.

V is TRBV20-1 and J is TRBJ2-7, with a possible D match to TRBD1 (5 bases). The CDR3 covers 14 residues. V lost 6 bases, J lost 2 bases, and 17 bases lay in between. The germline gives CDR1 DFQATT, CDR2 SNEGSKA (reference sequence). CDR3 sequence reads: CSASQRFRAYEQYF. The CDR3 DNA is TGCAGTGCCAGTCAGAGGTTCAGGGCCTACGAGCAGTACTTC.

The rearrangement joins TRBV2 to TRBJ2-7, with D unclear. CDR3 length equals 13 residues. V was clipped by 6 bases and J by 2 bases, with 11 bases between them. Germline-derived CDR1 and CDR2 are SNHLY and FYNNEI. CDR3 nucleotides: TGTGCCAGCAGCCTTGGACCGGCCTACGAGCAGTACTTC. Amino acid sequence: CASSLGPAYEQYF.

The chain has TRBV19 and TRBJ1-1, with unresolved D. V was trimmed by 6 bases and J by 0 bases, leaving 8 bases between them. The CDR3 is 13 amino acids. In germline, CDR1 is LNHDA, CDR2 SQIVND (reference sequence). The CDR3 nucleotides are TGTGCCAGTAGGACAAGTCTGAACACTGAAGCTTTCTTT. Translation gives CASRTSLNTEAFF.

This clone was seen just once. The chain is built from TRBV10-3 and TRBJ1-5, with no clear D. The V end was cut by 3 bases, the J end by 6 bases, with 6 bases between. The CDR3 contains 12 residues. Per the germline V gene, CDR1 is ENHRY and CDR2 is SYGVKD. CDR3 bases: TGTGCCATCAGTGATGTGTTTCAGCCCCAGCATTTT. This encodes CAISDVFQPQHF.

This clone has a single count. The chain links TRBV29-1 to TRBJ2-3; D uncertain. The CDR3 is 13 residues long. CDR1 is SQVTM and CDR2 is ANQGSEA in the germline V gene. Trimming cost V 4 bases and J 4 bases, with 12 bases left between them. This CDR3 reads CSVAEQTSDTQYF. The CDR3 DNA is TGCAGCGTTGCCGAACAGACCTCAGATACGCAGTATTTT.

The CDR3 spells CASSRPGGDTQYF. In nucleotides, the CDR3 is TGTGCCAGCAGCCGACCGGGTGGGGATACGCAGTATTTT. The genes are TRBV5-5 and TRBJ2-3; D remains ambiguous. The germline V gene has CDR1 SGHKS and CDR2 YYEKEE (reference sequence). The CDR3 length is 13 residues. Between the trimmed V and J ends, which lost 4 bases and 6 bases, there was a span of 12 bases. The variable domain in full, with the rest retrieved from reference TRBV5-5 and TRBJ2-3, is DAGVTQSPTHLIKTRGQQVTLRCSPISGHKSVSWYQQVLGQGPQFIFQYYEKEERGRGNFPDRFSARQFPNYSSELNVNALLLGDSALYLCASSRPGGDTQYFGPGTRLTVL.

The chain couples TRBV5-1 to TRBJ2-5; tentative D call: TRBD2 (5 bases). V was trimmed by 0 bases and J by 5 bases, leaving 17 bases between them. CDR1 and CDR2 from the germline V gene are SGHRS and YFSETQ. The CDR3 extends over 16 amino acids. The CDR3 reads CASSLAPLSGWETQYF. The CDR3 DNA sequence: TGCGCCAGCAGCTTGGCCCCCCTCTCGGGATGGGAGACCCAGTACTTC.

CDR3 bases: TGTGCCAGCTCACTTCAGGGACAGGGAGATAACACCTTC. Its translation is CASSLQGQGDNTF. The chain couples TRBV18 to TRBJ1-2, with 9 nucleotides matching TRBD1. Unmatched junction bases numbered 9, after V lost 4 bases and J lost 12 bases. The CDR3 totals 13 residues. The germline gives CDR1 KGHSH, CDR2 LQKENI. Full variable domain (outside the CDR3, taken from reference TRBV18 and TRBJ1-2): NAGVMQNPRHLVRRRGQEARLRCSPMKGHSHVYWYRQLPEEGLKFMVYLQKENIIDESGMPKERFSAEFPKEGPSILRIQQVVRGDSAAYFCASSLQGQGDNTFGSGTRLTVV.

The chain recombines TRBV5-1 with TRBJ2-1, with 13 bases fitting TRBD2. J lost 15 bases, V lost 7 bases, and 13 bases had no gene match. The CDR3 is 14 amino acids. Germline CDR1 is SGHRS and CDR2 is YFSETQ. CDR3 in amino acids: CASQRTSGGPRGFF. The CDR3 nucleotides are TGCGCCAGCCAGAGGACTAGCGGGGGCCCGAGGGGGTTCTTC.

The V call is TRBV19, the J call TRBJ1-5; the D is unclear. Germline V gives CDR1 LNHDA, CDR2 SQIVND (reference sequence). The CDR3 covers 12 residues. Trimming removed 3 bases at V and 11 bases at J, with 11 bases between. The CDR3 nucleotides read TGTGCCAGTAGTATGGTGGGGAGGGCCCAGCATTTT. The encoded protein is CASSMVGRAQHF.

V and J are TRBV29-1 and TRBJ2-3; D unclear. Germline-derived CDR1 and CDR2 are SQVTM and ANQGSEA. This CDR3 spans 13 amino acids. The V gene lost 6 bases and the J gene lost 4 bases, with 14 bases spanning the gap. Here the CDR3 reads CSVRPRAADTQYF. The CDR3 DNA reads TGCAGCGTCCGCCCTCGGGCGGCAGATACGCAGTATTTT.

The chain joins TRBV18 to TRBJ1-5; a weak D match, TRBD1 (5 bases). This CDR3 contains 15 residues. The germline V gene encodes CDR1 KGHSH and CDR2 LQKENI. The V end was cut by 2 bases, the J end by 3 bases, with 11 bases between. CDR3 nucleotides: TGTGCCAGCTCACCATCACAGGCTTACAATCAGCCCCAGCATTTT. As protein: CASSPSQAYNQPQHF.

This clone was found a few times. J is TRBJ1-2 and V is TRBV4-2, with D tentatively TRBD1 (5 bases). The V gene's germline CDR1 is LGHNA and CDR2 YNFKEQ. The CDR3 extends over 16 amino acids. V dropped 0 bases and J dropped 8 bases, with 19 bases sitting between them. In DNA form, the CDR3 reads TGTGCCAGCAGCCAAGACGGGGGACGCTTGGCGGAAGGCTACACCTTC. Its translation: CASSQDGGRLAEGYTF.

This clone was counted once. The genes are TRBV4-1 and TRBJ2-1; 9 bases line up with TRBD1. CDR1 and CDR2 (germline): MGHRA, YSYEKL. The CDR3 length is 16 residues. V was pared by 4 bases and J by 1 base, with 5 bases of the junction left unmatched. The CDR3, as DNA: TGCGCCAGCAGCCGCCTGACAGGGGGGTCCTACAATGAGCAGTTCTTC. Its translation: CASSRLTGGSYNEQFF.

The chain combines TRBV7-2 with TRBJ1-2; 8 nucleotides agree with TRBD1. With V trimmed by 2 bases and J by 3 bases, 5 bases remained unmatched. Germline CDR1 is SGHTA and CDR2 is FQGNSA. CDR3 length: 15 residues. This chain's CDR3 is CASSLWTGSDYGYTF. DNA for the CDR3: TGTGCCAGCAGCTTATGGACAGGGTCGGACTATGGCTACACCTTC.

The rearrangement joins TRBV5-8 to TRBJ1-2, with D perhaps matching TRBD1 (6 bases). CDR3 length: 13 residues. The V end lost 1 base, the J end lost 7 bases, and 11 bases lay between the germline ends. In germline, CDR1 is SGHTS, CDR2 YDEGEE. The CDR3 spells CASSLFRGGGYTF. CDR3 coding DNA: TGTGCCAGCAGCTTGTTCAGGGGTGGTGGCTACACCTTC.